The clone carrying this TCR beta chain was counted a single time. What it binds is unknown. The source of the sample is a study of cytomegalovirus exposure and HLA in healthy donors. Study-wide context: For the approximately 400 genotyped donors, roughly 80% fell within the Caucasian-associated ancestry cluster.

Vbeta (60) and Jbeta (13) primers were used in the PCR. In the original processing: In a later analysis, the count reached some 73 million unique TCR beta chains, with about 10 million shared. TCRdb keeps only in-frame clones here, not all; method: immunoSEQ multiplex PCR. D and trimming were read from the DNA, whereas the V and J calls and clone size are those reported in that table. Counted here are 150,000 to 200,000 clones, roughly four fifths occurring once; the ten biggest clones make up more than 3%. Study findings and constraints: The authors later found most CMV-associated TCR beta chains appeared HLA-restricted.

Germline trimming cut 3 bases from V and 7 bases from J; bases unmatched to any gene: 7. CDR1 is LNHNV and CDR2 is YYDKDF in the germline V gene (reference sequence). This CDR3 has 16 amino acids. The gene calls are TRBV15 and TRBJ2-1; 12 bases are shared with TRBD2. The TCR sequence derives from a man in his forties in good health and CMV-seropositive. The sample taken for sequencing was PBMCs. The DNA of the CDR3 is TGTGCCACCAGCAGCCGACTAGCGGGGGCTGTGAATGAGCAGTTCTTC. Amino acid sequence: CATSSRLAGAVNEQFF.